This T cell receptor beta chain was sequenced during a study of T-cell memory formation after mild COVID-19. The count of this clonotype is one. Its antigen is as yet unknown. From 5'RACE with constant-segment primers came TCR alpha and TCR beta cDNA libraries that carried sample barcodes and UMIs. TCRdb analysed the 5' RACE reads with MiXCR anew, one entry per CDR3 protein. Seen here are a few hundred thousand distinct CDR3 sequences, roughly 19% observed once, and the top ten hold roughly 21%. The study's findings and limits: Clones that got smaller from day 15 to 85 had even CD4/CD8, while clones growing later tipped toward CD4+. Among CD4+ contracting clones, most were CM and EM, and CD8+ ones EMRA.

Germline V gives CDR1 SEHNR, CDR2 FQNEAQ (reference sequence). The CDR3 covers 16 residues. Trimming pared 6 bases from V and 4 bases from J, leaving 20 bases between. Sequenced sample: PBMCs or a T cell subset sorted from them (not recorded which). J is TRBJ2-3 and V is TRBV7-9; D unresolved. The sequence came from a young man who had mild COVID-19 (a few samples of this study predate the infection). Cell type and time point are not known. The CDR3 loop reads CASRPPPTKAADTQYF. The CDR3 DNA reads as TGTGCCAGCAGGCCTCCCCCCACGAAGGCGGCAGATACGCAGTATTTT.